This entry lists 4 T cell receptor beta chains sequenced from one sample in a study of blood T cell repertoires in COVID-19. Repertoires were generated with immunoSEQ multiplex PCR, while TCRdb's copy carries only in-frame clones and drops some. The sample shows approximately 250,000 clones, about 82% of them seen only once. Sample: peripheral blood. These receptors all come from a woman of 80 years or more with COVID-19, enrolled during active disease.

The chain uses TRBV4-2 and TRBJ2-4; TRBD1 aligns across 7 bases. Losses at the gene ends were 3 bases for V and 1 base for J; bases not matched to a gene: 12. The CDR3 contains 18 residues. Looked up from germline, CDR1 is LGHNA and CDR2 is YNFKEQ. The CDR3 loop is CASSHEASDRQAKNIQYF. The CDR3 region has the DNA TGTGCCAGCAGCCACGAGGCGTCGGACAGGCAGGCCAAAAACATTCAGTACTTC.

J is TRBJ1-5 and V is TRBV19; the D gene is possibly TRBD1 (5 bases). V dropped 3 bases and J dropped 7 bases, with 16 bases sitting between them. This CDR3 is built from 15 residues. Germline V lookup: CDR1 LNHDA, CDR2 SQIVND (reference sequence). The DNA for the CDR3 is TGTGCCAGTAGTATTGGGGGGTCGGTACGGCAGCCCCAGCATTTT. The encoded protein is CASSIGGSVRQPQHF.

As regards this clone: The same CDR3 can be traced to other DNA sequences in this sample. The rearrangement joins TRBV5-1 to TRBJ1-6; 8 positions match TRBD1. The CDR3 consists of 14 residues. The trim removed 2 bases at V and 7 bases at J, leaving 2 bases unmatched. Germline lookup yields CDR1 SGHRS and CDR2 YFSETQ. CDR3 residues: CASSLQGGNSPLHF. For the CDR3, the DNA is TGCGCCAGCAGCTTACAGGGGGGCAATTCACCCCTCCACTTT.

The rearrangement links TRBV6-5 to TRBJ1-2; no definite D call. Germline assignment: CDR1 MNHEY and CDR2 SVGAGI. The V and J ends lost 6 bases and 1 base respectively, with 9 bases between them. This CDR3 is 13 amino acids long. The CDR3 sequence: CASRAGFNYGYTF. As DNA, the CDR3 is TGTGCCAGCAGAGCGGGCTTTAACTATGGCTACACCTTC.